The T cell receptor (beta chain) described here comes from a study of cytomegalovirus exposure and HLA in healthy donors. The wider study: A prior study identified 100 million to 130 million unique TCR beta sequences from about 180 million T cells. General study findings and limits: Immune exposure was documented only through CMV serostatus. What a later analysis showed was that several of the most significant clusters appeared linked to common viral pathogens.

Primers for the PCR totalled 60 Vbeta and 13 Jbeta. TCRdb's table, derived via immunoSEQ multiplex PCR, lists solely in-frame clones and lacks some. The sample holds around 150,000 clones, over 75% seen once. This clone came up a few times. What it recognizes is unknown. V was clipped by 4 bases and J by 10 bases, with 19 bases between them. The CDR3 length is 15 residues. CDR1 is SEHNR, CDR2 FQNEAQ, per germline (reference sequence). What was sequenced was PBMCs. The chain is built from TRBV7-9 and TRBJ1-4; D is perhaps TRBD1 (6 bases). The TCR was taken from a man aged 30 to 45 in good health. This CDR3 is CASSSTGQTRGKLFF. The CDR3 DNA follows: TGTGCCAGCAGCTCAACGGGACAAACGCGAGGAAAACTGTTTTTT.